This T cell receptor beta chain was captured in a study of blood T cells in healthy people across ages. The study's findings and limits: Changes in expanded clonotypes were possibly confounded, as the CMV status of donors was unknown.

Sample-barcoded 5' priming and a J-beta primer mix drove a second PCR of roughly 6 to 12 cycles. Every sample gave at least 2.5 million paired-end reads containing CDR3. TCRdb recomputed calls from the 5' RACE reads with MiXCR, one row per CDR3 protein. The sample holds roughly 1 million distinct CDR3 sequences, 20% to 25% seen once. This CDR3 has 17 residues. Germline V CDR1 and CDR2: SGDLS, YYNGEE. V was shortened by 3 bases and J by 0 bases, with 16 bases between the two germline ends. In the case of this clonotype: What it binds is unknown.

The data also belong to a second study, concerning T cells of mothers and their children.

This clonotype originated in a girl aged 2 to 9 in good health. Sequencing was done on a sample of blood. The chain employs TRBV9 and TRBJ1-3; a weak D match, TRBD1 (5 bases). In DNA, the CDR3 is TGTGCCAGCAGCGCGGCCGGGACGGTGGTCTCTGGAAACACCATATATTTT. Translation: CASSAAGTVVSGNTIYF.